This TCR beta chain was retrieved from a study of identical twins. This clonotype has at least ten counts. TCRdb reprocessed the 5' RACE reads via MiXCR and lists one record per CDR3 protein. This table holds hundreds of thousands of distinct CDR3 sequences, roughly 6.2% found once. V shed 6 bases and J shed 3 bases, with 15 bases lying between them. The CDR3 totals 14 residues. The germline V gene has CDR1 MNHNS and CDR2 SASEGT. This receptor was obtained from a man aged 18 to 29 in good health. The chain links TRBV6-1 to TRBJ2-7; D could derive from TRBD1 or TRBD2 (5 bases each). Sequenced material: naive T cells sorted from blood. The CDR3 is CASSRLVGGYEQYF. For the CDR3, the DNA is TGTGCCAGCAGCCGCCTGGTTGGGGGCTACGAGCAGTACTTC.